A single sample gave rise to the 12 T cell receptor beta chains below, sequenced in a study of blood T cells in healthy people across ages. Alongside a J-beta primer mix, a sample-barcoded 5' primer served in a second PCR lasting about 6 to 11 cycles. TCRdb recomputed calls from the 5' RACE reads with MiXCR, one row per CDR3 protein. The data contain hundreds of thousands of distinct CDR3 sequences, 35% to 45% of them seen just once; the ten biggest clones take up roughly 20%. Sequenced sample: blood. The receptors stem from a woman aged 60 to 75 in good health.

This sequence joins TRBV12-3 or TRBV12-4 and TRBJ2-5; a possible D gene is TRBD1 (6 bases). CDR3 size: 16 residues. Trimming stripped 2 bases from V and 4 bases from J, with 17 bases between. CDR3 region: CASSLSGGAVAETQYF. The CDR3 DNA reads TGTGCCAGCAGTTTATCTGGGGGCGCGGTCGCAGAGACCCAGTACTTC.

This chain joins TRBV3-1 and TRBJ2-2; D perhaps matches TRBD1 (6 bases). Germline V CDR1 and CDR2: LGHDT, YNNKEL (reference sequence). CDR3 size: 24 residues. Trimming removed 0 bases at V and 5 bases at J, with 37 bases between. CDR3 residues: CASSQDGGGRGGSVGPTTTGELFF. For the CDR3, the DNA is TGTGCCAGCAGCCAAGATGGCGGTGGTCGTGGGGGCTCAGTTGGACCTACTACAACCGGGGAGCTGTTTTTT.

The V gene is TRBV6-5, the J gene TRBJ2-3; TRBD2 matches 9 bases. Germline lookup yields CDR1 MNHEY and CDR2 SVGAGI. The V and J ends lost 4 bases and 5 bases, in that order; junction bases with no gene match: 13. The CDR3 sequence is 17 residues long. In nucleotides, the CDR3 is TGTGCCAGCAGTTTCATAGCGGGAGAGGGGGAGGGAGATACGCAGTATTTT. Its protein is CASSFIAGEGEGDTQYF.

This clonotype was counted a few times. The chain links TRBV20-1 to TRBJ2-1; 11 bases agree with TRBD2. The CDR3 length is 19 residues. V lost 3 bases, J lost 2 bases, and 15 bases stayed unmatched. Germline V CDR1 and CDR2: DFQATT, SNEGSKA (reference sequence). The CDR3 region is CSASRVPGTSGGAYNEQFF. CDR3 bases: TGCAGTGCTAGTCGAGTTCCCGGGACTAGCGGAGGGGCCTACAATGAGCAGTTCTTC.

The chain employs TRBV7-3 and TRBJ2-7, with 9 bases identical to TRBD1. This CDR3 region has 13 residues. V trimming: 4 bases; J trimming: 6 bases; junction bases outside the gene matches: 4. CDR1 is SGHTA and CDR2 is FQGTGA in the germline V gene. CDR3 nucleotide sequence: TGTGCCAGCAGCTCGGACAGGGGTGGCGAGCAGTACTTC. This encodes CASSSDRGGEQYF. The full variable domain, in which reference TRBV7-3 and TRBJ2-7 provide the parts outside the CDR3, is GAGVSQTPSNKVTEKGKYVELRCDPISGHTALYWYRQSLGQGPEFLIYFQGTGAADDSGLPNDRFFAVRPEGSVSTLKIQRTERGDSAVYLCASSSDRGGEQYFGPGTRLTVT.

The chain links TRBV7-2 to TRBJ1-1, with a possible D match to TRBD1 (5 bases). The CDR3 has 17 residues. Trimming removed 5 bases at V and 0 bases at J, with 19 bases between. CDR1 and CDR2 from the germline V gene are SGHTA and FQGNSA. Here the CDR3 reads CASSPGRGYYVNTEAFF. The DNA of the CDR3 is TGTGCCAGCAGCCCCGGACGGGGGTACTATGTGAACACTGAAGCTTTCTTT. The variable domain in full, with the rest retrieved from reference TRBV7-2 and TRBJ1-1, is GAGVSQSPSNKVTEKGKDVELRCDPISGHTALYWYRQSLGQGLEFLIYFQGNSAPDKSGLPSDRFSAERTGGSVSTLTIQRTQQEDSAVYLCASSPGRGYYVNTEAFFGQGTRLTVV.

To note about this clonotype: An end of the junction does not agree with germline; a read error may underlie this. The V gene is TRBV12-3 or TRBV12-4, the J gene TRBJ2-7, with 7 bases that match TRBD2. The CDR3 loop spans 15 amino acids. The CDR3 loop reads CATSKERDVTYEQYF. The CDR3 DNA is TGTGCCACCAGTAAAGAGCGGGACGTAACCTACGAGCAGTACTTC.

The chain employs TRBV5-1 and TRBJ1-2, with 8 bases matching TRBD1. Germline V CDR1 and CDR2: SGHRS, YFSETQ. With V trimmed by 4 bases and J by 4 bases, 12 bases remained unmatched. The CDR3 consists of 16 residues. The CDR3 protein is CASSPLTGGILYGYTF. The CDR3 nucleotides read TGCGCCAGCAGCCCTCTCACAGGGGGGATTCTCTATGGCTACACCTTC.

As regards this clonotype: One end of the junction fails to match germline, which may point to a read error. This chain uses TRBV7-7 with TRBJ2-1, with 8 bases fitting TRBD2. The CDR3 extends over 16 amino acids. Germline CDR1 reads SSHAT; CDR2 reads FNYEAQ (reference sequence). For the CDR3, the DNA is TGTGCTAGCAGCCCTCGGGCGGGAGGCCCGTACAATGAGCAGTTCTTC. Amino acids: CASSPRAGGPYNEQFF.

This chain connects TRBV20-1 to TRBJ2-7; perhaps TRBD2 as D (5 bases). The J call could be wrong; TRBJ2-5 is a better fit for the DNA end. Germline V gene sequence: CDR1 DFQATT, CDR2 SNEGSKA (reference sequence). CDR3 length: 14 residues. The CDR3 sequence is CSAREGVLQETQYF. In DNA, the CDR3 is TGCAGTGCTAGAGAGGGAGTCCTCCAAGAGACCCAGTACTTC.

This clonotype was detected a few times. This sequence joins TRBV18 and TRBJ1-4; a possible D gene is TRBD1 (5 bases). The CDR3 extends over 15 amino acids. V lost 3 bases to trimming and J lost 7 bases, with 15 bases between them. Germline loops: CDR1 KGHSH, CDR2 LQKENI. The CDR3 DNA reads TGTGCCAGCTCACCTATAAATGGGGGAGGTGAAAAACTGTTTTTT. This sequence encodes CASSPINGGGEKLFF.

This clonotype was counted many times. The CDR3 DNA reads TGCGCCAGCAGCCTGGAAGGGACAGACTACAATGAGCAGTTCTTC. This encodes CASSLEGTDYNEQFF. The chain employs TRBV5-1 and TRBJ2-1, with 7 bases that match TRBD1. The CDR3 is 15 amino acids. Germline-derived CDR1 and CDR2 are SGHRS and YFSETQ. V trimming: 4 bases; J trimming: 3 bases; junction bases outside the gene matches: 7.